Below, 16 T cell receptor beta chains from the same sample are listed, as sequenced in a study of T-cell reconstitution after alpha-beta-depleted transplantation in children. The library targeted TCRbeta and was prepared with unique molecular identifiers. One entry per CDR3 protein results from TCRdb running MiXCR on the PCR reads. The sample shows about 240,000 distinct CDR3 sequences, roughly 24% of them seen only once. This specimen was PBMCs, taken before TCRalphabeta/CD19-depleted stem cell transplant. The receptors stem from a girl aged 2-9 years with Fanconi anemia, due to receive a stem cell transplant.

This clonotype was detected many times. The chain links TRBV6-5 to TRBJ2-2; 7 positions agree with TRBD1. The CDR3 consists of 14 residues. The V and J ends lost 3 bases and 7 bases, in that order; junction bases with no gene match: 5. Germline CDR1 and CDR2: MNHEY and SVGAGI. CDR3 in DNA: TGTGCCAGCAGTTATACAGGGGTGGTCGGGGAGCTGTTTTTT. Translation: CASSYTGVVGELFF.

V is TRBV29-1 and J is TRBJ1-1, with 7 bases lining up with TRBD1. The CDR3 totals 14 residues. From germline, CDR1 is SQVTM and CDR2 ANQGSEA. V lost 4 bases, J lost 1 base, and 6 bases stayed unmatched. In DNA form, the CDR3 reads TGCAGCGTTGTTTCTCGACAGGGGAACACTGAAGCTTTCTTT. This gives the protein CSVVSRQGNTEAFF.

CDR3 residues: CASSSPAGSTDTQYF. In nucleotides, the CDR3 is TGTGCCAGCAGCTCGCCAGCGGGGAGCACAGATACGCAGTATTTT. This rearrangement joins TRBV5-5 to TRBJ2-3, with 7 nucleotides matching TRBD2. The CDR3 loop spans 15 amino acids. The V segment lost 3 bases and the J segment 0 bases; nucleotides outside the gene matches: 4. Germline CDR1 SGHKS, CDR2 YYEKEE (reference sequence).

This clonotype was seen repeatedly, ten times or more. J is TRBJ1-2 and V is TRBV6-5; D remains unclear. The CDR3 is made up of 12 amino acids. V was shortened by 7 bases and J by 4 bases, with 10 bases between the two germline ends. Germline CDR1 is MNHEY and CDR2 is SVGAGI. The CDR3 spells CASTRQGYGYTF. DNA of the CDR3: TGTGCCAGCACCCGACAAGGCTATGGCTACACCTTC.

This clonotype was picked up a small number of times. The chain uses TRBV9 and TRBJ2-7, with TRBD1 identical over 7 bases. There are 16 residues in the CDR3. CDR1 and CDR2 from the germline V gene are SGDLS and YYNGEE. Trimming removed 0 bases from V and 0 bases from J; junction bases left unmatched: 6. CDR3 sequence: CASSVVGTANSYEQYF. The CDR3 coding sequence is TGTGCCAGCAGCGTAGTAGGGACAGCTAACTCCTACGAGCAGTACTTC.

This clonotype has only a few counts. V usage is TRBV29-1 and J usage is TRBJ1-2; D is perhaps TRBD1 (6 bases). CDR3 length: 12 residues. Germline loops: CDR1 SQVTM, CDR2 ANQGSEA. Trimming shortened V by 4 bases and J by 1 base, and 7 bases separated the two germline ends. The CDR3 coding sequence is TGCAGCGTTGCAGGGGATAACTATGGCTACACCTTC. This encodes CSVAGDNYGYTF.

This clonotype has a handful of counts. The CDR3 protein is CSVGHGEQYF. In DNA, the CDR3 is TGCAGCGTTGGACACGGCGAGCAGTACTTC. The rearrangement links TRBV29-1 to TRBJ2-7; the D is unclear. This CDR3 comprises 10 residues. With 4 bases removed from V and 6 bases from J, the gap between germline ends came to 7 bases. From germline, CDR1 is SQVTM and CDR2 ANQGSEA.

This clonotype has at least ten counts. The V gene is TRBV7-8, the J gene TRBJ1-2; 7 bases agree with TRBD1. V shed 0 bases, J shed 6 bases, and the junction held 16 bases outside the gene matches. This CDR3 has 18 residues. Germline lookup yields CDR1 SGHVS and CDR2 FQNEAQ. In DNA form, the CDR3 reads TGTGCCAGCAGCTTAGCGCGTCGGCGGGACAGATCAGCCCATGGCTACACCTTC. Translated: CASSLARRRDRSAHGYTF.

V is TRBV20-1 and J is TRBJ2-7, with TRBD2 as a possible D gene (6 bases). The CDR3 contains 12 residues. V gave up 6 bases and J gave up 3 bases, with 12 bases separating them. The V gene's germline CDR1 is DFQATT and CDR2 SNEGSKA (reference sequence). CDR3 region: CSAATSFYEQYF. CDR3 nucleotides: TGCAGTGCGGCGACTAGTTTCTACGAGCAGTACTTC.

This chain uses TRBV6-2 or TRBV6-3 with TRBJ2-1; TRBD2 matches 9 bases. This CDR3 spans 15 amino acids. Germline values: CDR1 MNHEY, CDR2 SVGEGT. V dropped 4 bases and J dropped 7; count of bases not matched to a gene: 8. The CDR3 sequence: CASSSLSSGANEQFF. DNA for the CDR3: TGTGCCAGCAGTTCGCTTTCTAGCGGGGCGAATGAGCAGTTCTTC.

The chain employs TRBV10-3 and TRBJ2-5; D remains ambiguous. The V and J ends lost 10 bases and 4 bases respectively, with 25 bases between them. Germline-derived CDR1 and CDR2 are ENHRY and SYGVKD. The CDR3 loop spans 16 amino acids. CDR3 residues: CATRVQTPIGLETQYF. The CDR3 nucleotides are TGTGCCACGAGAGTCCAGACCCCTATAGGGTTAGAGACCCAGTACTTC.

This clonotype was picked up a small number of times. V gene TRBV3-1 combines with J gene TRBJ2-1; unclear D gene. V lost 4 bases, J lost 8 bases, and 15 bases lay in between. The length of the CDR3 is 14 residues. CDR1 is LGHDT and CDR2 is YNNKEL in the germline V gene (reference sequence). The CDR3 loop reads CASSLKASLYEQFF. The CDR3 DNA is TGTGCCAGCAGCCTGAAGGCCTCCCTGTATGAGCAGTTCTTC.

This clonotype was counted many times. This chain uses TRBV20-1 with TRBJ1-1; 10 positions match TRBD1. Germline CDR1 is DFQATT and CDR2 is SNEGSKA (reference sequence). Trimming took 4 bases from V and 12 from J; bases not matched to a gene: 8. The CDR3 totals 12 residues. The CDR3 sequence is CSAKRRDRGTFF. The CDR3 bases are TGCAGTGCTAAGAGACGGGACAGGGGTACTTTCTTT.

The chain couples TRBV20-1 to TRBJ1-5; perhaps TRBD1 as D (5 bases). The CDR3 loop spans 17 amino acids. With 4 bases removed from V and 7 bases from J, the gap between germline ends came to 26 bases. The germline V gene encodes CDR1 DFQATT and CDR2 SNEGSKA (reference sequence). This CDR3 is CSAMPSPKRQLWQPQHF. In DNA, the CDR3 is TGCAGTGCTATGCCCTCGCCCAAACGACAGCTATGGCAGCCCCAGCATTTT.

The chain couples TRBV4-1 to TRBJ2-1; D gene unclear. The CDR3 consists of 13 residues. With 4 bases removed from V and 0 bases from J, the gap between germline ends came to 4 bases. Per germline, CDR1 MGHRA and CDR2 YSYEKL. The CDR3 DNA reads TGCGCCAGCAGCCCCAACTCCTACAATGAGCAGTTCTTC. It is translated as CASSPNSYNEQFF.

This clonotype was recorded at least ten times. This chain links TRBV4-1 with TRBJ1-2, with D tentatively TRBD1 (5 bases). Germline V CDR1 and CDR2: MGHRA, YSYEKL. The CDR3 is 14 amino acids. The ends were cut back, 1 base at V and 5 bases at J, with 11 bases in the middle. The CDR3 nucleotides read TGCGCCAGCAGCCAAGTCGGGACGGAGTATGGCTACACCTTC. Protein: CASSQVGTEYGYTF.